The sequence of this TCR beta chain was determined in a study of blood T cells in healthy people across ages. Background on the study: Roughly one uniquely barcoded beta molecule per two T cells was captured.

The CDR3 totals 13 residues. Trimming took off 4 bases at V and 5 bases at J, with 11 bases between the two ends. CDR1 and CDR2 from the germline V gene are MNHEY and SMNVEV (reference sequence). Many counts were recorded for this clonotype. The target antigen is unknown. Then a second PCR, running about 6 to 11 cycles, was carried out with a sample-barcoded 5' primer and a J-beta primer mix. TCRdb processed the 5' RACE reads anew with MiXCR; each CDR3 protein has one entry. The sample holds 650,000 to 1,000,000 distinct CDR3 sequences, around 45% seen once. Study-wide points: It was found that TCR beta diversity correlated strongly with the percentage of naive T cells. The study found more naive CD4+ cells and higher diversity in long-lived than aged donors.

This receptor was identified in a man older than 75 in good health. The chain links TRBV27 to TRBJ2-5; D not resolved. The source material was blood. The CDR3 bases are TGTGCCAGCAGTTCAAACCCGTTGGAGACCCAGTACTTC. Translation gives CASSSNPLETQYF.